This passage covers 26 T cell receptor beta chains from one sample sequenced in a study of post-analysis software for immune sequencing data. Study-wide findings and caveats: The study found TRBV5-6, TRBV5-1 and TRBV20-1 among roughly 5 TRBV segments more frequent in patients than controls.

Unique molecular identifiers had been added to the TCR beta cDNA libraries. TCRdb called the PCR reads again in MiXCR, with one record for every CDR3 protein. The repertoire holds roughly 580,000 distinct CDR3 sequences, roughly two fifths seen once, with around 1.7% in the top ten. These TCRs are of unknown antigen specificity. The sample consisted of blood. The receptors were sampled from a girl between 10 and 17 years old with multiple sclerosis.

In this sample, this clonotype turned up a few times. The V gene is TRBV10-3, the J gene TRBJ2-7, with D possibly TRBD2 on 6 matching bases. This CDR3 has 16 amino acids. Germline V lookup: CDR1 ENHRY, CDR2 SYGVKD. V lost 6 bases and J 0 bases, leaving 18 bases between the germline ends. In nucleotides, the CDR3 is TGTGCCATCAGAAAACTAGCATCTGGACCCTCCTACGAGCAGTACTTC. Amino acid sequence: CAIRKLASGPSYEQYF.

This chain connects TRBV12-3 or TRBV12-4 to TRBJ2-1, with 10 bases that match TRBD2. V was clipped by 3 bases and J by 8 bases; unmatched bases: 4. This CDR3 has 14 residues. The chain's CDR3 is CASSFSGRGDEQFF. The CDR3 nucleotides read TGTGCCAGCAGTTTCAGCGGGAGGGGCGATGAGCAGTTCTTC.

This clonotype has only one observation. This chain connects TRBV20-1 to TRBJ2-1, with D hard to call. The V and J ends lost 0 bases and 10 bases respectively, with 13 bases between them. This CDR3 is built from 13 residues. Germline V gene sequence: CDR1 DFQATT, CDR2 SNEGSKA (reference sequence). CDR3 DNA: TGCAGTGCTAGAGAAACGGGTTCGGGCGAGCAGTTCTTC. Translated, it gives CSARETGSGEQFF.

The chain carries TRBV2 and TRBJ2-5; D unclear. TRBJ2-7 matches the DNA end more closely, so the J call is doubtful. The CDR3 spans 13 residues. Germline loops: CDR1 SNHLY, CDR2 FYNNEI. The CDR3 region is CASTLWLGYEQYF. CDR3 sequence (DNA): TGTGCCAGCACATTGTGGTTGGGGTACGAGCAGTACTTC.

The CDR3 DNA sequence: TGTGCCAGCAGTGACTCAGCAGGGCAGGGCACTGAAGCTTTCTTT. It is translated as CASSDSAGQGTEAFF. The rearrangement joins TRBV6-4 to TRBJ1-1; TRBD1 is a possible D gene (5 bases). Germline CDR1 and CDR2: MRHNA and SNTAGT. The CDR3 has 15 residues. Trimming pared 0 bases from V and 4 bases from J, leaving 12 bases between.

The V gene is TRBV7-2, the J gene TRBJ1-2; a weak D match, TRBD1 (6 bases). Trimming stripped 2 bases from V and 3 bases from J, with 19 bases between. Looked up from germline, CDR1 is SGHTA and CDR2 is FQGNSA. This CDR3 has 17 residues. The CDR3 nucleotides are TGTGCCAGCAGCTTAAGGGGAACAGGGTTAATAGACTATGGCTACACCTTC. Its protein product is CASSLRGTGLIDYGYTF.

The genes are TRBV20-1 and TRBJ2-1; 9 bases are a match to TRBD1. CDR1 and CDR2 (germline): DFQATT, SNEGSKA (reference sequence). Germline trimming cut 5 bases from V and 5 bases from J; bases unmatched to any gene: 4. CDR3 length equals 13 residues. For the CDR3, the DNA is TGCAGTGCTGGGGACAGGGTGCACAATGAGCAGTTCTTC. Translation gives CSAGDRVHNEQFF.

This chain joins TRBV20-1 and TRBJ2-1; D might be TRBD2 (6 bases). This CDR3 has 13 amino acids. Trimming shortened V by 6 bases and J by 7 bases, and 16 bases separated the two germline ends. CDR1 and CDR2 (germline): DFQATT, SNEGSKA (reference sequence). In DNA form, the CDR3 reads TGCAGTGCCAGAACGATCGGGAGTAATGAGCAGTTCTTC. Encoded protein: CSARTIGSNEQFF.

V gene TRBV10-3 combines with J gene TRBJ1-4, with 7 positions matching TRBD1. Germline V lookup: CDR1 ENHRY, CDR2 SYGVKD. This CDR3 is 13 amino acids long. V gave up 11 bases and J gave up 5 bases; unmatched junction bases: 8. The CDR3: CASRTGGNEKLFF. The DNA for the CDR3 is TGTGCCTCGCGGACAGGCGGAAATGAAAAACTGTTTTTT.

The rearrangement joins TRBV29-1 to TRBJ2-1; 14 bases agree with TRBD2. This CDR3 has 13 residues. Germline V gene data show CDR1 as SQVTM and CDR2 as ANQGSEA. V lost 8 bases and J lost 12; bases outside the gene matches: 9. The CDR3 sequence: CSSGTSGGRGQFF. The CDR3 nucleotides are TGCAGCTCCGGGACTAGCGGGGGCCGAGGGCAGTTCTTC.

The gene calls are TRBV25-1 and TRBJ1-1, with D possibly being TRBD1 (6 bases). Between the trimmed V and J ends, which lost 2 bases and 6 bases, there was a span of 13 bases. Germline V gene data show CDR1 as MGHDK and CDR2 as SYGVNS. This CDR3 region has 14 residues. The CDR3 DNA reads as TGTGCCAGCAGTGAAACAGGGATTAAGGCTGAAGCTTTCTTT. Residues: CASSETGIKAEAFF.

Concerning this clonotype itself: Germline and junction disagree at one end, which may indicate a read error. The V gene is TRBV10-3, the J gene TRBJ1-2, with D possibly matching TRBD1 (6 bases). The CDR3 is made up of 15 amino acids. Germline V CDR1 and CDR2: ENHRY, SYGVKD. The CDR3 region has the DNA TGTGCCATCTCCCCCGACAGGCAAGGAGTCTATGACTACACCTTC. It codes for CAISPDRQGVYDYTF.

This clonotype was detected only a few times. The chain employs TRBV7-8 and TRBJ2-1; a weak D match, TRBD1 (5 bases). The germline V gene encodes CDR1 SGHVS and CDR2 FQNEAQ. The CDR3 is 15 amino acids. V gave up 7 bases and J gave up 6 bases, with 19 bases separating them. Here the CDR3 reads CASIVSTGFFNEQFF. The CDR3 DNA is TGTGCCAGCATCGTCTCCACAGGATTTTTCAATGAGCAGTTCTTC. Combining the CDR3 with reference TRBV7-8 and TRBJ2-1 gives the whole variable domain GAGVSQSPRYKVAKRGQDVALRCDPISGHVSLFWYQQALGQGPEFLTYFQNEAQLDKSGLPSDRFFAERPEGSVSTLKIQRTQQEDSAVYLCASIVSTGFFNEQFFGPGTRLTVL.

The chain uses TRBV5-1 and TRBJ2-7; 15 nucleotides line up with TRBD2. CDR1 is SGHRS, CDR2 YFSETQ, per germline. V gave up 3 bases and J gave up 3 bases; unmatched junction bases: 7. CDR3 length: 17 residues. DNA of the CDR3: TGCGCCAGCAGCTACGGACTAGCGGGAGGGGTTGGCTACGAGCAGTACTTC. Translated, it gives CASSYGLAGGVGYEQYF. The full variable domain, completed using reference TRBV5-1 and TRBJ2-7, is KAGVTQTPRYLIKTRGQQVTLSCSPISGHRSVSWYQQTPGQGLQFLFEYFSETQRNKGNFPGRFSGRQFSNSRSEMNVSTLELGDSALYLCASSYGLAGGVGYEQYFGPGTRLTVT.

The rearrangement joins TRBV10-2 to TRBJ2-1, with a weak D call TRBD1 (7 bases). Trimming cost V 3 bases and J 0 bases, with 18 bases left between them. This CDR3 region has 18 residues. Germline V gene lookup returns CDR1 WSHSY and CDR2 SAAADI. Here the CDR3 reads CASSDQGEAASSYNEQFF. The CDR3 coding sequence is TGCGCCAGCAGTGACCAGGGGGAGGCGGCTAGCTCCTACAATGAGCAGTTCTTC.

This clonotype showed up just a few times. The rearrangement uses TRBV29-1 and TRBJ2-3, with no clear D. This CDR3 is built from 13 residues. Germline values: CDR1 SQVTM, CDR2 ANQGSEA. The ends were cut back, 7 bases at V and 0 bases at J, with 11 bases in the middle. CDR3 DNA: TGCAGCGCCCGGGCCGTTAGCACAGATACGCAGTATTTT. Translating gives CSARAVSTDTQYF.

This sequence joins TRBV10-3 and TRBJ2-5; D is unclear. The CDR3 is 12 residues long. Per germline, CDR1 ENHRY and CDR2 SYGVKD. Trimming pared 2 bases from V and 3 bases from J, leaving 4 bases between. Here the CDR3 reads CAISEPEETQYF. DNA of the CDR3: TGTGCCATCAGTGAGCCTGAAGAGACCCAGTACTTC.

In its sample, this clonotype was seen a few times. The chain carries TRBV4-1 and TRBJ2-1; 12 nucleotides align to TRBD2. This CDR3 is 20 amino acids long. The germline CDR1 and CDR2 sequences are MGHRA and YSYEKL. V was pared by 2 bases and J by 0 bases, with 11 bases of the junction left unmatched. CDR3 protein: CASSQLGLAGGTSSYNEQFF. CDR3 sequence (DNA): TGCGCCAGCAGCCAACTCGGGCTAGCGGGAGGGACAAGCTCCTACAATGAGCAGTTCTTC.

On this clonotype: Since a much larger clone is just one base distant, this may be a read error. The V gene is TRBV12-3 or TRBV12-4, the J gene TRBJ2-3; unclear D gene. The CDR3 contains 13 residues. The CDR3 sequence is CASSLMDADAQYF. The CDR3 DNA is TGTGCCAGCAGCTTGATGGACGCAGATGCGCAGTATTTT.

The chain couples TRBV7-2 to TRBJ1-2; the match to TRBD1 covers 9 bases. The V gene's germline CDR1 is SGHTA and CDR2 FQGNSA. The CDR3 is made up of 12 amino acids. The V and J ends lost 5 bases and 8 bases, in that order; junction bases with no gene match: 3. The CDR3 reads CASSDRGGGYTF. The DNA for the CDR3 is TGTGCCAGCAGCGACAGGGGGGGAGGCTACACCTTC.

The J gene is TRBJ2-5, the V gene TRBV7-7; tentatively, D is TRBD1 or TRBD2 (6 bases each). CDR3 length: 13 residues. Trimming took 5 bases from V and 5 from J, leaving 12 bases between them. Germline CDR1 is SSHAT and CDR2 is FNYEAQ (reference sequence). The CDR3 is CASSRGGLETQYF. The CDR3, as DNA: TGTGCCAGCAGCCGAGGGGGGTTGGAGACCCAGTACTTC.

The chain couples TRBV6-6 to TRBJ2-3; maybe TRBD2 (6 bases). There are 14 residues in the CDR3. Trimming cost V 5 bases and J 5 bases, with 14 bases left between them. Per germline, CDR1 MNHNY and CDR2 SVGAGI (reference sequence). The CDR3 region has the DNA TGTGCCAGCAGTAACTTTGGAGGGGAAGATACGCAGTATTTT. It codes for CASSNFGGEDTQYF.

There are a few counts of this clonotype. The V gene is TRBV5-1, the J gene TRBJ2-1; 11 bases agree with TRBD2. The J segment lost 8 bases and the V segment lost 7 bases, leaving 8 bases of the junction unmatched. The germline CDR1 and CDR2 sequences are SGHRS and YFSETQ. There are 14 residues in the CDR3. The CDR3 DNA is TGCGCCAGCGATAGCGGGAGGGCCGGCGATGAGCAGTTCTTC. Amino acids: CASDSGRAGDEQFF.

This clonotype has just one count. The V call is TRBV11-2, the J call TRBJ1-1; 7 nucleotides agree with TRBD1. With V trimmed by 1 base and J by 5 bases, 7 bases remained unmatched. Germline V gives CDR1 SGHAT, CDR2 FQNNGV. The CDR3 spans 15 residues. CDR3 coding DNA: TGTGCCAGCAGCTTAGTGGAGGGGGCGGGGACTGAAGCTTTCTTT. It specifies CASSLVEGAGTEAFF.

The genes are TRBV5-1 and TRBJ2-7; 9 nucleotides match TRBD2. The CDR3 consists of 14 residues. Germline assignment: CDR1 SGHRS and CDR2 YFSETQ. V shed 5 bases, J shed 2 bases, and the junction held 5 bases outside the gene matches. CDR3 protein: CASSQASGTYEQYF. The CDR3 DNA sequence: TGCGCCAGCAGTCAAGCTAGCGGGACCTACGAGCAGTACTTC.

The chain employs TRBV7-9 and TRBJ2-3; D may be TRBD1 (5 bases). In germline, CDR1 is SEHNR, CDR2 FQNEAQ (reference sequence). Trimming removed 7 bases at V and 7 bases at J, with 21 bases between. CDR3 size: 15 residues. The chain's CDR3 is CASTQGFSNPYTQYF. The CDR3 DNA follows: TGTGCCAGCACTCAGGGTTTCTCGAACCCCTATACGCAGTATTTT.